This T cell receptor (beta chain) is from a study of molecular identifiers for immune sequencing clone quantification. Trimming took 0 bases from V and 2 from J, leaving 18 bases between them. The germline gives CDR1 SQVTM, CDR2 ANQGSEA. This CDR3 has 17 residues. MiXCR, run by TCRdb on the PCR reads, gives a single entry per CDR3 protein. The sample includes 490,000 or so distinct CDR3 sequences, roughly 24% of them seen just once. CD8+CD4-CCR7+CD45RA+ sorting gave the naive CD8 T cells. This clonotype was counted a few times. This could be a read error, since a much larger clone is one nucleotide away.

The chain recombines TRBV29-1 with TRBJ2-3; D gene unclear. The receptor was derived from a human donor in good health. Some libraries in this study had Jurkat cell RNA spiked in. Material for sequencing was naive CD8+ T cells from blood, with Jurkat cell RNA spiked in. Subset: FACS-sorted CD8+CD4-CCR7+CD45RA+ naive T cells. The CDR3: CSVEDAPTGSPTDTQYF. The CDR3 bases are TGCAGCGTTGAAGACGCCCCGACTGGAAGCCCCACAGATACGCAGTATTTT.